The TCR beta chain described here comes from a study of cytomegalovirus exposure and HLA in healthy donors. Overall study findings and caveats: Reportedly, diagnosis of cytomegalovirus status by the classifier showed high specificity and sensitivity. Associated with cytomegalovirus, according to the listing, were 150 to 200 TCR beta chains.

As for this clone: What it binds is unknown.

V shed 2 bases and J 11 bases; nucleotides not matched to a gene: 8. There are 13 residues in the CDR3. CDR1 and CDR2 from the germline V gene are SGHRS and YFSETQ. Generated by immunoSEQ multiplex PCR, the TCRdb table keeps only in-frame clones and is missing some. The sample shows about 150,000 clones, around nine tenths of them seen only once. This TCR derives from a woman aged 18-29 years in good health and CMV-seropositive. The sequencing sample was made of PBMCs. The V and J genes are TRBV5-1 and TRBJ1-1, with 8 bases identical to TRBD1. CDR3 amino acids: CASSLGTGQGAFF. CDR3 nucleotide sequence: TGCGCCAGCAGCTTAGGGACAGGTCAGGGGGCTTTCTTT.